This passage covers 32 T cell receptor beta chains from one sample sequenced in a study of Graves' ophthalmopathy and Graves' hyperthyroidism. RNA transcripts were the source from which TCR beta CDR3 regions were amplified. HTBI primers were employed in first-round RT-PCR, then a second-round multiplex PCR followed. TCRdb analysed the multiplex PCR reads with MiXCR anew, one entry per CDR3 protein. The data show about 700,000 distinct CDR3 sequences, over 40% seen once. The sequenced material came from peripheral blood. All receptors come from an adult man with Graves' ophthalmopathy.

In its sample, this clonotype was seen many times. J is TRBJ2-7 and V is TRBV29-1, with D possibly matching TRBD1 (5 bases). Per the germline V gene, CDR1 is SQVTM and CDR2 is ANQGSEA. The CDR3 length is 13 residues. V shed 6 bases and J shed 3 bases, with 15 bases lying between them. The CDR3 reads CSVAGKTVYEQYF. As DNA, the CDR3 is TGCAGCGTGGCCGGTAAGACAGTCTACGAGCAGTACTTC.

There are a few counts of this clonotype. The V gene is TRBV20-1, the J gene TRBJ1-1; a possible D gene is TRBD1 (6 bases). Trimming removed 4 bases from V and 0 bases from J, with 12 bases in between. Looked up from germline, CDR1 is DFQATT and CDR2 is SNEGSKA (reference sequence). There are 14 residues in the CDR3. This CDR3 is CSAKRQEMNTEAFF. Written as DNA, the CDR3 is TGCAGTGCTAAAAGACAGGAGATGAACACTGAAGCTTTCTTT.

The V gene is TRBV12-3 or TRBV12-4, the J gene TRBJ1-3; unclear D gene. The CDR3 loop spans 15 amino acids. Trimming shortened V by 3 bases and J by 5 bases, and 14 bases separated the two germline ends. Here the CDR3 reads CASSLTGRHRNTIYF. CDR3 coding DNA: TGTGCCAGCAGTTTGACGGGCCGCCACAGAAACACCATATATTTT.

About this clonotype: Since a much larger clone is just one base distant, this may be a read error. V usage is TRBV12-3 or TRBV12-4 and J usage is TRBJ1-1, with TRBD1 matching 7 bases. The CDR3 length is 16 residues. J was trimmed by 6 bases and V by 0 bases; bases with no gene match: 10. The DNA of the CDR3 is TGTGCCAGCAGTTTAGCAAGACAGGGATTAAACGCTGAAGCTTTCTTT. It is translated as CASSLARQGLNAEAFF.

The rearrangement uses TRBV10-3 and TRBJ1-1; no definite D call. The V and J ends lost 10 bases and 3 bases respectively, with 21 bases between them. CDR1 ENHRY and CDR2 SYGVKD come from the germline V gene. The length of the CDR3 is 15 residues. CDR3 coding DNA: TGTGCCAGCTCACCACCGAGTGGGCGAGACACTGAAGCTTTCTTT. Its protein product is CASSPPSGRDTEAFF.

The rearrangement joins TRBV27 to TRBJ1-1; no clear D. The CDR3 extends over 13 amino acids. Germline values: CDR1 MNHEY, CDR2 SMNVEV (reference sequence). Trimming cost V 1 base and J 3 bases, with 6 bases left between them. CDR3 coding DNA: TGTGCCAGCAGTTTATTCTTGGACACTGAAGCTTTCTTT. Translating it yields CASSLFLDTEAFF.

This clonotype was seen repeatedly, ten times or more. A read error may account for a junction end that differs from germline. The chain joins TRBV2 to TRBJ1-4; tentatively, D is TRBD1 (5 bases). Germline CDR1 SNHLY, CDR2 FYNNEI. The CDR3 totals 15 residues. CDR3 sequence (DNA): TGTGCCAGCAGGACCGCCGGGACTCCTAACGAAAAACTGTTTTTT. Encoded protein: CASRTAGTPNEKLFF.

This chain uses TRBV25-1 with TRBJ1-1; TRBD1 is a possible D gene (5 bases). Germline V lookup: CDR1 MGHDK, CDR2 SYGVNS. V was shortened by 8 bases and J by 8 bases, with 15 bases between the two germline ends. The CDR3 length is 12 residues. In nucleotides, the CDR3 is TGTGCCAGCGTTGAAAGGGGATGGGAAGCTTTCTTT. Translation gives CASVERGWEAFF.

A word on this clonotype: At one end the junction does not follow the germline gene, possibly because of a read error. V is TRBV10-3 and J is TRBJ2-7, with 7 bases matching TRBD1. Germline lookup yields CDR1 ENHRY and CDR2 SYGVKD. The CDR3 is 15 amino acids. CDR3 amino acids: CASSEKDRRLWEQYF. The CDR3 DNA reads as TGTGCCAGCAGTGAAAAGGACAGGAGGCTGTGGGAGCAGTACTTC.

This clonotype showed up many times. The chain uses TRBV19 and TRBJ1-5; D remains unclear. Trimming shortened V by 3 bases and J by 6 bases, and 12 bases separated the two germline ends. This CDR3 spans 14 amino acids. Germline lookup yields CDR1 LNHDA and CDR2 SQIVND (reference sequence). The CDR3 nucleotides are TGTGCCAGTAGTATCAGAAGGGATTCTCAGCCCCAGCATTTT. This sequence encodes CASSIRRDSQPQHF.

A word on this clonotype: With a much larger clone just one base away, this may be a read error. The CDR3 loop is CASSTVYQGTQYF. The CDR3 region has the DNA TGTGCCAGCTCGACGGTGTACCAAGGGACCCAGTACTTC. This chain links TRBV19 with TRBJ2-5; D is ambiguous. Germline-derived CDR1 and CDR2 are LNHDA and SQIVND (reference sequence). CDR3 length: 13 residues.

V is TRBV11-2 and J is TRBJ1-1, with no clear D. V was trimmed by 2 bases and J by 6 bases, leaving 19 bases between them. This CDR3 is built from 16 residues. The V gene's germline CDR1 is SGHAT and CDR2 FQNNGV. The CDR3 DNA is TGTGCCAGCAGCTTATTCCGGCTGGATGTTAACGCTGAAGCTTTCTTT. Translated, it gives CASSLFRLDVNAEAFF.

The CDR3 DNA is TGTGCCAGCAGTTTCTGGGTCCAAGAGACCCAGTACTTC. Protein sequence: CASSFWVQETQYF. V usage is TRBV12-3 or TRBV12-4 and J usage is TRBJ2-5; D unclear. V shed 3 bases and J shed 1 base, with 6 bases lying between them. CDR3 length: 13 residues.

This clonotype was observed at least ten times. CDR3 in amino acids: CASSLIGGDNSPLHF. In nucleotides, the CDR3 is TGTGCCAGCAGCTTAATAGGAGGGGATAATTCACCCCTCCACTTT. The chain recombines TRBV7-3 with TRBJ1-6; weak D call: TRBD1 (5 bases). Per the germline V gene, CDR1 is SGHTA and CDR2 is FQGTGA. V lost 1 base and J lost 5, with 9 bases in between. This CDR3 has 15 residues.

In its sample, this clonotype was seen many times. This chain links TRBV29-1 with TRBJ2-7; 9 nucleotides align to TRBD2. Losses at the gene ends were 2 bases for V and 9 bases for J; bases not matched to a gene: 17. This CDR3 has 16 amino acids. Germline V gene sequence: CDR1 SQVTM, CDR2 ANQGSEA. CDR3 sequence reads: CSVESSSGEEIGSQYF. The CDR3 DNA follows: TGCAGCGTTGAATCGTCTAGCGGGGAGGAAATAGGATCGCAGTACTTC.

The chain is built from TRBV2 and TRBJ1-2; TRBD1 matches 9 bases. The germline gives CDR1 SNHLY, CDR2 FYNNEI. The CDR3 spans 14 residues. Trimming removed 6 bases from V and 4 bases from J; junction bases left unmatched: 6. CDR3: CASRGDRVLYGYTF. CDR3 in DNA: TGTGCCAGCAGGGGGGACAGGGTTCTCTATGGCTACACCTTC.

This clonotype has a handful of counts. DNA of the CDR3: TGTGCCATCAGTGGGGACGGTGATCAGCCCCAGCATTTT. Protein sequence: CAISGDGDQPQHF. The chain uses TRBV10-3 and TRBJ1-5; a weak D match, TRBD1 (5 bases). This CDR3 region has 13 residues. The V gene's germline CDR1 is ENHRY and CDR2 SYGVKD. V dropped 4 bases and J dropped 5 bases, with 9 bases sitting between them.

At least ten counts were recorded for this clonotype. The chain carries TRBV10-3 and TRBJ1-2; D ambiguous. V was shortened by 6 bases and J by 3 bases, with 14 bases between the two germline ends. This CDR3 comprises 14 residues. Looked up from germline, CDR1 is ENHRY and CDR2 is SYGVKD. Here the CDR3 reads CAISDRADHYGYTF. CDR3 DNA sequence: TGTGCCATCAGCGACCGAGCTGATCACTATGGCTACACCTTC.

This clonotype came up many times. The V call is TRBV24-1, the J call TRBJ1-1; a possible D gene is TRBD1 (6 bases). Deletions cut 1 base from V and 7 bases from J, with 6 bases between. From germline, CDR1 is KGHDR and CDR2 SFDVKD. The CDR3 totals 12 residues. The chain's CDR3 is CATSDLGGEAFF. For the CDR3, the DNA is TGTGCCACCAGTGATTTAGGGGGTGAAGCTTTCTTT.

This clonotype was detected only a few times. The V gene is TRBV19, the J gene TRBJ2-6, with D unclear. Germline V gives CDR1 LNHDA, CDR2 SQIVND (reference sequence). V gave up 7 bases and J gave up 5 bases, with 3 bases separating them. The CDR3 is made up of 11 amino acids. In nucleotides, the CDR3 is TGTGCCAGTATCAGGGCCAACGTCCTGACTTTC. Translation gives CASIRANVLTF.

This clonotype was picked up many times. V is TRBV7-9 and J is TRBJ1-1; D not resolved. V gave up 1 base and J gave up 1 base, with 7 bases separating them. The CDR3 covers 14 residues. Germline V lookup: CDR1 SEHNR, CDR2 FQNEAQ (reference sequence). Here the CDR3 reads CASSLVLENTEAFF. For the CDR3, the DNA is TGTGCCAGCAGCTTAGTACTCGAGAACACTGAAGCTTTCTTT.

This chain links TRBV7-2 with TRBJ2-5, with 9 bases identical to TRBD1. Germline V gene lookup returns CDR1 SGHTA and CDR2 FQGNSA. J was trimmed by 0 bases and V by 2 bases; bases with no gene match: 4. The CDR3 has 16 residues. CDR3 protein: CASSLPGQGDQETQYF. The CDR3 DNA reads TGTGCCAGCAGCTTACCGGGACAGGGAGACCAAGAGACCCAGTACTTC.

V usage is TRBV30 and J usage is TRBJ1-4; 9 nucleotides match TRBD1. This CDR3 is 14 amino acids long. The germline V gene has CDR1 GTSNPN and CDR2 SVGIG (reference sequence). V was pared by 1 base and J by 7 bases, with 4 bases of the junction left unmatched. CDR3 residues: CAWSEGTGSEKLFF. The CDR3 DNA is TGTGCCTGGAGTGAAGGGACAGGGAGTGAAAAACTGTTTTTT.

To note about this clonotype: This may arise from a read error, as a much more abundant clone is one base away. Since no conserved phenylalanine or tryptophan closes the CDR3, a read error is the likely cause. This chain links TRBV7-2 with TRBJ1-1; no firm D call. V was cut by 7 bases and J by 0 bases, with 15 bases left in between. CDR1 and CDR2 (germline): SGHTA, FQGNSA. The length of the CDR3 is 15 residues. In nucleotides, the CDR3 is TGTGCCAGCACGCATGATTGGATCATGAACACTGAAGCTTTCCTT. As protein: CASTHDWIMNTEAFL.

This clonotype turned up a few times. This chain connects TRBV7-9 to TRBJ2-7, with D perhaps TRBD1 (7 bases). V shed 8 bases and J shed 4 bases, with 15 bases lying between them. The length of the CDR3 is 13 residues. Germline V CDR1 and CDR2: SEHNR, FQNEAQ (reference sequence). The DNA of the CDR3 is TGTGCCAGCTCACCTCAGGGGGGTTACGAGCAGTACTTC. This sequence encodes CASSPQGGYEQYF.

The chain links TRBV7-9 to TRBJ1-1; 8 nucleotides line up with TRBD1. V was clipped by 5 bases and J by 3 bases; unmatched bases: 5. CDR1 and CDR2 (germline): SEHNR, FQNEAQ (reference sequence). This CDR3 is 14 amino acids long. CDR3 nucleotides: TGTGCCAGCAGCCCGACAGGGGTGCACACTGAAGCTTTCTTT. It translates to CASSPTGVHTEAFF.

In its sample, this clonotype was seen many times. The rearrangement links TRBV19 to TRBJ2-2; D not certain. The CDR3 sequence is 13 residues long. V dropped 6 bases and J dropped 1 base, with 6 bases sitting between them. Germline-derived CDR1 and CDR2 are LNHDA and SQIVND (reference sequence). The CDR3 DNA reads as TGTGCCAGTAGACCTTTGAACACCGGGGAGCTGTTTTTT. It yields the protein CASRPLNTGELFF. Filled out from reference TRBV19 and TRBJ2-2, the complete variable domain reads DGGITQSPKYLFRKEGQNVTLSCEQNLNHDAMYWYRQDPGQGLRLIYYSQIVNDFQKGDIAEGYSVSREKKESFPLTVTSAQKNPTAFYLCASRPLNTGELFFGEGSRLTVL.

V usage is TRBV2 and J usage is TRBJ2-2; tentative D call: TRBD2 (6 bases). Trimming removed 6 bases at V and 4 bases at J, with 15 bases between. The germline V gene encodes CDR1 SNHLY and CDR2 FYNNEI. This CDR3 region has 15 residues. CDR3 DNA sequence: TGTGCCAGCAGCGAGAACTGGGGAGGCACCGGGGAGCTGTTTTTT. Protein product: CASSENWGGTGELFF. Using reference TRBV2 and TRBJ2-2 for the parts outside the CDR3, the full variable domain is EPEVTQTPSHQVTQMGQEVILRCVPISNHLYFYWYRQILGQKVEFLVSFYNNEISEKSEIFDDQFSVERPDGSNFTLKIRSTKLEDSAMYFCASSENWGGTGELFFGEGSRLTVL.

The chain recombines TRBV12-3 or TRBV12-4 with TRBJ1-1, with D perhaps TRBD1 (5 bases). The V end was cut by 3 bases, the J end by 11 bases, with 22 bases between. The CDR3 runs 15 residues. The CDR3 coding sequence is TGTGCCAGCAGTTTGACTGGGACGGAGGAAGTCCTGGCTTTCTTT. It specifies CASSLTGTEEVLAFF.

This rearrangement joins TRBV7-2 to TRBJ1-2, with a tentative D call TRBD1 (5 bases). Trimming shortened V by 7 bases and J by 7 bases, and 13 bases separated the two germline ends. The germline gives CDR1 SGHTA, CDR2 FQGNSA. The CDR3 is 12 amino acids. CDR3 amino acids: CASTQGLGGYTF. The CDR3 DNA follows: TGTGCCAGCACCCAGGGTTTGGGTGGCTACACCTTC.

To note about this clonotype: With a much larger clone just one base away, this may be a read error. The V and J genes are TRBV10-3 and TRBJ1-2; perhaps TRBD1 as D (6 bases). With 5 bases removed from V and 2 bases from J, the gap between germline ends came to 12 bases. The germline V gene has CDR1 ENHRY and CDR2 SYGVKD. The CDR3 loop spans 14 amino acids. CDR3 in amino acids: CAISYQGRNYGYTF. For the CDR3, the DNA is TGTGCCATCAGTTATCAGGGGCGGAACTATGGCTACACCTTC.

About this clonotype: Just one base apart from a much larger clone, this may be a read error. The chain employs TRBV12-3 or TRBV12-4 and TRBJ2-7, with TRBD2 identical over 9 bases. V shed 7 bases and J 6 bases; nucleotides not matched to a gene: 10. The CDR3 is made up of 14 amino acids. The CDR3 nucleotides read TGTGCCAGCACCCATAGCGGGAGAGGAAGCGAGCAGTACTTC. As protein: CASTHSGRGSEQYF.